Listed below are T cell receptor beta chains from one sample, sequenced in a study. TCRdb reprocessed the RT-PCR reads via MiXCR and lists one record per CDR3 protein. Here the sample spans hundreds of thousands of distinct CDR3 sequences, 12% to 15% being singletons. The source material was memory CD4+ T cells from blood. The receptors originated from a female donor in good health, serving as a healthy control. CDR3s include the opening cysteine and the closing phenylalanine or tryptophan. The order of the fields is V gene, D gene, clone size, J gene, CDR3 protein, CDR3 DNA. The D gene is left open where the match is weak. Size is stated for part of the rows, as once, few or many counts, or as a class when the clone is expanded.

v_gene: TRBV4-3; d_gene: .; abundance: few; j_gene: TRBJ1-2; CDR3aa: CASSQFRSPNYGYTF; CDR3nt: TGCGCCAGCAGCCAATTTCGCAGCCCCAACTATGGCTACACCTTC
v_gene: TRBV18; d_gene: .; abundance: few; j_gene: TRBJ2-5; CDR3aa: CASSPPYREETQYF; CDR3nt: TGTGCCAGCTCACCACCTTACAGGGAAGAGACCCAGTACTTC
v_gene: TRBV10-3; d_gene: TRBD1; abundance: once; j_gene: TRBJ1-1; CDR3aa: CAISFPNTGGSRYTEAFF; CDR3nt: TGTGCCATCAGTTTTCCAAACACAGGGGGCAGTCGGTATACTGAAGCTTTCTTT
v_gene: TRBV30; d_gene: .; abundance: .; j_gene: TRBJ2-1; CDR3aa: CAWSGTSAGYEQFF; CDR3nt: TGTGCCTGGTCCGGGACCTCAGCAGGTTATGAGCAGTTCTTC
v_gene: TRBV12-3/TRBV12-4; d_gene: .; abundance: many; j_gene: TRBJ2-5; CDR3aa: CASSLTGVQETQYF; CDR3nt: TGTGCCAGCAGTCTCACTGGGGTCCAAGAGACCCAGTACTTC
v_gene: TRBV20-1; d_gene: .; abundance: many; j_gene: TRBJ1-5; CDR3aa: CSARVYTGGNQPQHF; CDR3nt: TGCAGTGCTAGAGTATACACAGGAGGCAATCAGCCCCAGCATTTT
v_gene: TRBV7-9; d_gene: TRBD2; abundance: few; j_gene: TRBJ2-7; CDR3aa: CASSEPGTSGRTVRTYEQYF; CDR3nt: TGTGCCAGCAGCGAGCCCGGGACTAGCGGGAGAACGGTGAGGACTTACGAGCAGTACTTC
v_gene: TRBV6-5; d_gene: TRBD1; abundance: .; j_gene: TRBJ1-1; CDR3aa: CASSYNRGGTEAFF; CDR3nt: TGTGCCAGCAGTTACAACAGGGGAGGCACTGAAGCTTTCTTT
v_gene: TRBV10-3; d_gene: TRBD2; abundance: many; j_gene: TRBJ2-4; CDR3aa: CAISDTSASGLAKNIQYF; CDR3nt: TGTGCCATCAGTGATACTAGCGCGAGTGGGCTAGCCAAAAACATTCAGTACTTC
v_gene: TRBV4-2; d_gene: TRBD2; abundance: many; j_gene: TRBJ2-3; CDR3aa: CASSQDGLASSTDTQYF; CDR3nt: TGTGCCAGCAGCCAAGATGGACTAGCGTCTAGCACAGATACGCAGTATTTT
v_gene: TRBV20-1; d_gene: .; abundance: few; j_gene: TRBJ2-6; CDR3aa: CSAREGGPGANVLTF; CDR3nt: TGCAGTGCTAGAGAAGGGGGTCCTGGGGCCAACGTCCTGACTTTC
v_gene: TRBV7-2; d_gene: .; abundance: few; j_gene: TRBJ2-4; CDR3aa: CASSLGGSLNIQYF; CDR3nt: TGTGCCAGCAGCTTAGGGGGTAGCTTAAACATTCAGTACTTC
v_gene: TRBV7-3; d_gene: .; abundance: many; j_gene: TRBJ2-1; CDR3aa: CASSSSGSYNEQFF; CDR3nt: TGTGCCAGCAGCTCCAGTGGCTCCTACAATGAGCAGTTCTTC
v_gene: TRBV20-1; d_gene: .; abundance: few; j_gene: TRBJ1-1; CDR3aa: CSASLVQGAFF; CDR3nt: TGCAGTGCTTCGCTTGTTCAGGGAGCTTTCTTT
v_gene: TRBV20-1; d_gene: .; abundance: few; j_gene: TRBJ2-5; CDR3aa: CSASSGGLQETQYF; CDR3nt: TGCAGTGCTAGTAGTGGGGGCCTACAAGAGACCCAGTACTTC
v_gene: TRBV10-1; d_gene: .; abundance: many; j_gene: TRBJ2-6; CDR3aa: CASSEPPSSGANVLTF; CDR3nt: TGCGCCAGCAGTGAGCCCCCTAGCTCAGGGGCCAACGTCCTGACTTTC
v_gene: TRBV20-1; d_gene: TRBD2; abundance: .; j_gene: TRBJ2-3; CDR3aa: CSARGTSIKLDTQYF; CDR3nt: TGCAGTGCTAGAGGGACTAGCATAAAGTTGGATACGCAGTATTTT
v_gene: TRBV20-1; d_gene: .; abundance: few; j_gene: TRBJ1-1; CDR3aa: CSETGRFMNTEAFF; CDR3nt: TGCAGTGAGACTGGACGGTTCATGAACACTGAAGCTTTCTTT
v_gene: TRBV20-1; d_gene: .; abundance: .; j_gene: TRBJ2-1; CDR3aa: CSAIERGPLDEQFF; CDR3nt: TGCAGTGCTATTGAGAGGGGCCCGTTAGATGAGCAGTTCTTC
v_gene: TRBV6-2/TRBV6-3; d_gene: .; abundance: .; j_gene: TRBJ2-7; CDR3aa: CASSRPGTWVFEQYF; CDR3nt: TGTGCCAGCAGTAGGCCCGGGACATGGGTGTTCGAGCAGTACTTC
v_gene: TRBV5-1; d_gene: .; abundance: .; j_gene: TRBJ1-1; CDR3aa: CASRVNAAMNTEAFF; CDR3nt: TGCGCCAGCCGAGTTAACGCAGCTATGAACACTGAAGCTTTCTTT
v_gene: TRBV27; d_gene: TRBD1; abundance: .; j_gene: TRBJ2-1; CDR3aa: CASRLHQGATFF; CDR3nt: TGTGCCAGCAGACTACACCAGGGGGCTACGTTCTTC
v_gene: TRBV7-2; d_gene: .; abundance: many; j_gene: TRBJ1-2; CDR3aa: CASSLSLVGLANYGYTF; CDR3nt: TGTGCCAGCAGCTTATCCCTAGTCGGGTTAGCTAACTATGGCTACACCTTC
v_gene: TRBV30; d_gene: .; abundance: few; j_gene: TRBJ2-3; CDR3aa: CAWSGQRTDTQYF; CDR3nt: TGTGCCTGGAGTGGACAGCGCACAGATACGCAGTATTTT
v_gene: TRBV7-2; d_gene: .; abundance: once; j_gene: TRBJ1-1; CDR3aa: CASSLVLRGEAFF; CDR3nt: TGTGCCAGCAGCTTAGTTTTGAGGGGCGAGGCTTTCTTT
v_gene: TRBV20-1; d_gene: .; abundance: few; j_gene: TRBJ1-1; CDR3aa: CSARDSGRGAFF; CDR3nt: TGCAGTGCTAGAGACTCGGGGCGGGGAGCTTTCTTT
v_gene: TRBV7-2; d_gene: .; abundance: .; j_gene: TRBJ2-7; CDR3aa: CASTSPGTSYEQYF; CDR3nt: TGTGCCAGCACCTCCCCGGGTACCTCCTACGAGCAGTACTTC
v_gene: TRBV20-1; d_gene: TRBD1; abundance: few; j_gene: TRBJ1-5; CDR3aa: CSATRQGTTPQHF; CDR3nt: TGCAGTGCCACCAGACAGGGCACAACGCCCCAGCATTTT
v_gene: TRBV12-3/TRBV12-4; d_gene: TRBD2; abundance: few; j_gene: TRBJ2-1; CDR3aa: CASSSTGLAGKNEQFF; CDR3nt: TGTGCCAGCAGTTCCACCGGACTAGCGGGGAAAAATGAGCAGTTCTTC
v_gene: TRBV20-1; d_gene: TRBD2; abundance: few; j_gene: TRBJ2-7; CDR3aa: CSAKGLVYYEQYF; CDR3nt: TGCAGTGCTAAAGGACTAGTCTATTACGAGCAGTACTTC
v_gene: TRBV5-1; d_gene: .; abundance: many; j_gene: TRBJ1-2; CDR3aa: CASSLALEGYGYTF; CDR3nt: TGCGCCAGCAGCTTGGCCTTGGAAGGCTATGGCTACACCTTC
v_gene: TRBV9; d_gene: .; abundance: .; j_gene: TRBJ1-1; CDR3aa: CASSVGTNTEAFF; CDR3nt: TGTGCCAGCAGCGTGGGGACAAACACTGAAGCTTTCTTT
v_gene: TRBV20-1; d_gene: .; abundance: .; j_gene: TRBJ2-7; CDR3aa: CSARGAPGLGGYEQYF; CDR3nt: TGCAGTGCTAGAGGGGCTCCTGGACTAGGGGGCTACGAGCAGTACTTC
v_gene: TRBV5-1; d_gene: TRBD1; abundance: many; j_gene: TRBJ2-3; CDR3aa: CASNPGQSTDTQYF; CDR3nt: TGCGCCAGTAATCCGGGACAGTCCACAGATACGCAGTATTTT
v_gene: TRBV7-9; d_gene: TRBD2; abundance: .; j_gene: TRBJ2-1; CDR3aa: CASWGLAGYNEQFF; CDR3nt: TGTGCCAGCTGGGGGCTAGCGGGTTACAATGAGCAGTTCTTC
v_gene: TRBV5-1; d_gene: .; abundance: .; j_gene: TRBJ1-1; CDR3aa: CASSLAPQGMNTEAFF; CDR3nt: TGCGCCAGCAGCTTGGCCCCACAGGGCATGAACACTGAAGCTTTCTTT
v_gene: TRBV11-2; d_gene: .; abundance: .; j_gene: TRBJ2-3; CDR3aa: CASSLRVNGHTQYF; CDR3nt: TGTGCCAGCAGCTTACGGGTTAACGGTCATACGCAGTATTTT
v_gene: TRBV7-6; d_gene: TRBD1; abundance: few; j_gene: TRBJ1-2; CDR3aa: CASSPDGGQGAGYTF; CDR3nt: TGTGCCAGCAGCCCAGATGGGGGACAGGGTGCTGGCTACACCTTC
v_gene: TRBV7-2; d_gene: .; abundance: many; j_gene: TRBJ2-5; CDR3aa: CASSSPTDGHETQYF; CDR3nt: TGTGCCAGCAGCTCACCTACGGACGGTCATGAGACCCAGTACTTC
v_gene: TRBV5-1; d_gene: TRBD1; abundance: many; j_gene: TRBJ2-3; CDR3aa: CASSPTGGADTQYF; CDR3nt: TGCGCCAGCAGCCCCACAGGGGGCGCAGATACGCAGTATTTT
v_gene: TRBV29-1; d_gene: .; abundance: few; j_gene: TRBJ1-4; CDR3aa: CSGMMTGLNEKLFF; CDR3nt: TGCAGCGGGATGATGACAGGCCTTAATGAAAAACTGTTTTTT
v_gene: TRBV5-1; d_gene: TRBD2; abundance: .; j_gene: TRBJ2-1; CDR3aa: CASSARTSAQLEQFF; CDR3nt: TGCGCCAGCAGCGCCCGGACTAGCGCCCAATTAGAGCAGTTCTTC
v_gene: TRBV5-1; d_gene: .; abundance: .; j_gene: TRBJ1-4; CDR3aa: CASSFGRGEATNEKLFF; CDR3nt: TGCGCCAGCAGCTTTGGGCGCGGTGAAGCAACTAATGAAAAACTGTTTTTT
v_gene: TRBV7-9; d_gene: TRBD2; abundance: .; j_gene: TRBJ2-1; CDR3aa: CASSFPPLGRGSYNEQFF; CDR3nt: TGTGCCAGCAGCTTTCCCCCACTGGGGCGGGGGTCCTACAATGAGCAGTTCTTC